A selection of T cell receptor beta chains follows, all from one sample in a study of T cells after yellow fever vaccination. Using its own MiXCR run on the 5' RACE reads, TCRdb lists one record per CDR3 protein. The sample has more than 200,000 distinct CDR3 sequences; roughly 4% are singletons. Sequencing used PBMCs, obtained 15 days after the yellow fever booster vaccination. These TCRs come from a man between 18 and 29 years old who received the YFV17D yellow fever vaccine. Both conserved end residues are part of each CDR3.

TRBV11-2,TRBJ2-1,CASSFRPDSSYNEQFF
TRBV5-1,TRBJ2-1,CASSRERGSSYNEQFF
TRBV5-6,TRBJ2-4,CASSLPDGDIQYF
TRBV27,TRBJ2-1,CASSPPGVGGNEQFF
TRBV28,TRBJ1-4,CASGGGANEKLFF
TRBV7-2,TRBJ2-3,CASSPWGLVGDTQYF
TRBV19,TRBJ2-1,CASTLGRSSYNEQFF
TRBV28,TRBJ1-6,CASSPGQENSPLHF
TRBV27,TRBJ1-5,CASSPLGQPQHF
TRBV4-3,TRBJ1-2,CASSQVKEGWGYTF
TRBV7-2,TRBJ1-2,CASSLQGLAGYTF
TRBV2,TRBJ2-7,CATTLTDSYEQYF
TRBV7-3,TRBJ2-7,CASSLTGGHEQYF
TRBV10-3,TRBJ2-2,CAISDRRGGPGELFF
TRBV5-1,TRBJ1-4,CASSLVGAGEKLFF
TRBV12-3/TRBV12-4,TRBJ2-2,CASSYGTRGSGGELFF
TRBV7-9,TRBJ1-1,CASSFINTEAFF
TRBV6-6,TRBJ2-3,CASSYFHRGGTDTQYF
TRBV20-1,TRBJ2-1,CSANHPYGGSYNEQFF
TRBV6-5,TRBJ2-5,CASSGNRVQETQYF
TRBV5-5,TRBJ2-7,CASSSYDRGF
TRBV5-6,TRBJ1-6,CASSYTDRNNSPLHF
TRBV20-1,TRBJ1-1,CSASPGRNQAFF
TRBV6-6,TRBJ2-1,CASSYSRTAFAYEQFF
TRBV7-2,TRBJ2-5,CASRLSGGRETQYF
TRBV4-2,TRBJ2-1,CASSQDSGTVGNEQFF
TRBV7-9,TRBJ2-7,CASSPPQGIRDEQYF
TRBV12-3/TRBV12-4,TRBJ2-1,CASSPSDHYNEQFF
TRBV5-1,TRBJ2-2,CASSYRDRGPTGELFF
TRBV20-1,TRBJ1-2,CSAEGSGYGYTF
TRBV5-4,TRBJ1-2,CASSWDRGYGYTF
TRBV12-3/TRBV12-4,TRBJ2-7,CASSSQDRGTYEQYF
TRBV23-1,TRBJ1-5,CASSHFTAGCQPQHF